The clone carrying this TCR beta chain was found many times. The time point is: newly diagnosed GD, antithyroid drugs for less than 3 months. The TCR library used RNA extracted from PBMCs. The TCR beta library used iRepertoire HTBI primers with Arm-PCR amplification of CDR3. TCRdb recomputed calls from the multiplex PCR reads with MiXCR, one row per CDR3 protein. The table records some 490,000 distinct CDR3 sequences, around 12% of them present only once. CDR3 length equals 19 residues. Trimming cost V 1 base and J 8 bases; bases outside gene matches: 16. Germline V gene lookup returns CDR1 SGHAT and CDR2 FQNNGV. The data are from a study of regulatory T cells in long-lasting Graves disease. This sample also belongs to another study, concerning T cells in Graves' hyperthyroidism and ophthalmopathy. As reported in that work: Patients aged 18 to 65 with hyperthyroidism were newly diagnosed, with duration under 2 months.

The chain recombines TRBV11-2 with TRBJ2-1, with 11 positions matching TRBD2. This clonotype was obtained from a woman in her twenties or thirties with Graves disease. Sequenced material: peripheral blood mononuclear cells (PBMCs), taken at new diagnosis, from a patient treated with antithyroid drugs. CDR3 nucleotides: TGTGCCAGCAGCTTAGTAGGGGGCCCCGCAACTAGCGGGAGCGATGAGCAGTTCTTC. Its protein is CASSLVGGPATSGSDEQFF.